Described below is a single TCR beta chain sequence and its context. Its antigen is still unknown. This sample was included in a study of T cell repertoires in cytomegalovirus infection. Across the study: Matching HLA type and CMV infection were both indicated by public TCR beta signatures. Study-level findings and limits: Accumulated public TCR beta family frequency recognized individuals carrying CMV together with the relevant HLA.

TCRdb ran MiXCR on the reads and lists one entry per CDR3 protein. The sample consists of 150,000 to 200,000 distinct CDR3 sequences, 25% to 30% of them appearing once. The CDR3 sequence is 15 residues long. With 5 bases removed from V and 1 base from J, the gap between germline ends came to 15 bases. Germline CDR1 DFQATT, CDR2 SNEGSKA (reference sequence). The genes are TRBV20-1 and TRBJ1-5; D is uncertain. This sequence originates from a human donor in good health (CMV status not recorded). Some clones in this sample may be carry-over from other donors' samples. The sequenced sample was PBMCs. CDR3 in amino acids: CSASWGSVSNQPQHF. The CDR3 DNA follows: TGCAGTGCTTCATGGGGATCAGTGAGCAATCAGCCCCAGCATTTT.